This T cell receptor (beta chain) was recovered during a study of memory B cells and T cells in multiple sclerosis. With respect to this clone: The antigen remains undetermined.

The data were produced by immunoSEQ multiplex PCR, yet TCRdb's version contains in-frame clones alone and is incomplete. The sample has about 42,000 clones; roughly four fifths are singletons. Stimulus-free culture yielded autoproliferating CFSE-dim and non-proliferating CFSE-high T cells, each sequenced separately. Pooled replicate wells came from approximately 51 million CFSE-labeled PBMCs cultured about seven days without stimulus. The PBMCs received roughly 0.5 uM CFSE and serum-free culture with no added stimuli. Broader study findings: Shared clonotype counts depended on differing compartment clone-set sizes and were normalized.

This CDR3 has 17 amino acids. The J segment lost 7 bases and the V segment lost 2 bases, leaving 12 bases of the junction unmatched. Germline-derived CDR1 and CDR2 are SGHTA and FQGTGA. The sequenced sample was PBMCs from blood kept in culture. The receptor was derived from a human donor with multiple sclerosis. The chain has TRBV7-3 and TRBJ2-1; 9 bases are shared with TRBD2. The CDR3 nucleotides read TGTGCCAGCAGCTTACCTCTCGCGGGGGGGCCGGCTAATGAGCAGTTCTTC. It specifies CASSLPLAGGPANEQFF.